The T cell receptor beta chain described here comes from a study of cytomegalovirus exposure and HLA in healthy donors. Overall study: The roughly 110 validation repertoires were produced on the same platform as the 720 or so repertoires of the first cohort. This was reported in a later analysis. Overall study findings and caveats: Later, an analysis found that TCR clusters from the first cohort tended to co-occur in the roughly 110 validation repertoires. CMV antigen specificity of three CMV-associated chains was confirmed in vitro.

Of note for this clone: Its antigen is unidentified.

These donors were members of the approximately 110-subject validation cohort, a group separate from the approximately 680-subject first cohort. CDR1 and CDR2 (germline): SNHLY, FYNNEI. The CDR3 is 16 amino acids. V lost 6 bases to trimming and J lost 3 bases; unmatched junction nucleotides: 11. Libraries were prepared by immunoSEQ multiplex PCR; TCRdb keeps only in-frame clonotypes and omits some of them. The table records some 140,000 clones, 84% of them present only once. The sample taken for sequencing was PBMCs. V gene TRBV2 combines with J gene TRBJ2-7, with 10 bases matching TRBD2. The origin of this receptor is a woman under 40 in good health and CMV-seronegative. In DNA form, the CDR3 reads TGTGCCAGCAGAGACGACACTAGCGGGGTATACTACGAGCAGTACTTC. Translating gives CASRDDTSGVYYEQYF.